This is a list of T cell receptor beta chains from one sample in a study of blood T cell repertoires in COVID-19. The data were produced by immunoSEQ multiplex PCR, yet TCRdb's version contains in-frame clones alone and is incomplete. The sample lists 90,000 to 150,000 clones, less than 85% occurring once. The sample comprised peripheral blood. These receptors all come from a human donor with acute or convalescent COVID-19. The donor label of this sample is uncertain. CDR3s include the opening cysteine and the closing phenylalanine or tryptophan. D genes are given only for firm matches. Only some rows state a clone size, as once, few, many or a class for expanded clones.

v_call	d_call	j_call	clone_size	cdr3_nt	cdr3_aa
TRBV28	.	TRBJ1-5	few	TGTGCCAGCAGTCCCAGTGTCTCTCAGCCCCAGCATTTT	CASSPSVSQPQHF
TRBV5-4	TRBD1	TRBJ2-1	.	TGTGCCAGCAGCAGAGACAGGGGTCCCAATGAGCAGTTCTTC	CASSRDRGPNEQFF
TRBV29-1	.	TRBJ1-1	.	TGCAGCGTTGGACGGGACATGAACACTGAAGCTTTCTTT	CSVGRDMNTEAFF
TRBV2	.	TRBJ1-2	.	TGTGCCAGCAGTATTAACGGTATCTATGGCTACACCTTC	CASSINGIYGYTF
TRBV3-1/TRBV3-2	TRBD2	TRBJ2-1	once	TGTGCCAGCAGCCGTCTAGCGGGGGGGCCCTACAATGAGCAGTTCTTC	CASSRLAGGPYNEQFF
TRBV7-9	TRBD2	TRBJ2-3	.	TGTGCCAGCAGCAGTAGCGGGGGGGTAGATACGCAGTATTTT	CASSSSGGVDTQYF
TRBV28	.	TRBJ2-1	.	TGTGCCAGCACTACGACTCCCTCCTACAATGAGCAGTTCTTC	CASTTTPSYNEQFF
TRBV14	TRBD1	TRBJ1-2	.	TGTGCCAGCAGCGCGACGGACAGGCCCTACTATGGCTACACCTTC	CASSATDRPYYGYTF
TRBV5-6	.	TRBJ1-2	few	TGTGCCAGCAGCTTGGGCAGGCTTGGTGGCTACACCTTC	CASSLGRLGGYTF
TRBV19	TRBD2	TRBJ2-1	once	TGTGCCAGTAGTATTGGGACTAGCGGGGTCTATGAGCAGTTCTTC	CASSIGTSGVYEQFF
TRBV7-9	.	TRBJ1-2	few	TGTGCCAGCACCCCGGGAGGGTTTAGCGGCTACACCTTC	CASTPGGFSGYTF
TRBV23-1	.	TRBJ2-3	.	TGCGCCACCGCCGCCGGGGGAAGCACAGATACGCAGTATTTT	CATAAGGSTDTQYF
TRBV11-2	.	TRBJ2-5	few	TGTGCCACCCAGGACAGCCTTCAAGAGACCCAGTACTTC	CATQDSLQETQYF
TRBV28	TRBD1	TRBJ1-1	.	TGTGCCAGCAGTTATAACAGGGGATTGAGCACTGAAGCTTTCTTT	CASSYNRGLSTEAFF
TRBV7-3	TRBD1	TRBJ2-1	.	TGTGCCAGCAGGTCGACAGGGTTGAACAATGAGCAGTTCTTC	CASRSTGLNNEQFF
TRBV10-2	TRBD1	TRBJ1-1	few	TGCGCCAGCAGTGAGCTTCGGACAGGGGCCACTGAAGCTTTCTTT	CASSELRTGATEAFF
TRBV5-1	.	TRBJ1-1	.	TGCGCCAGCAGCTTGGAGGGCAGGGTAGGCACTGAAGCTTTCTTT	CASSLEGRVGTEAFF
TRBV20-1	.	TRBJ1-4	.	TGCAGTGCTAGTGCCGATTTGACAGATTCCCGGGTAAAACTGTTTTTT	CSASADLTDSRVKLFF
TRBV30	TRBD1	TRBJ1-5	.	TGTGCCTGGAGTGTACAGACAGGGAGTCAGCCCCAGCATTTT	CAWSVQTGSQPQHF
TRBV2	TRBD2	TRBJ2-1	.	TGTGCCAGCAACTTCTTGACTAGCGGGAAATACAATGAGCAGTTCTTC	CASNFLTSGKYNEQFF
TRBV9	TRBD2	TRBJ2-3	.	TGTGCCAGCAGCGGAGAGGGACTAGCGGGGGAGGGAGATACGCAGTATTTT	CASSGEGLAGEGDTQYF
TRBV5-1	.	TRBJ1-4	.	TGCGCCAGCAGCTTGGCGAGCGGGGGCCTTACTGAAAAACTGTTTTTT	CASSLASGGLTEKLFF
TRBV19	.	TRBJ1-3	.	TGTGCCAGTACCGCGTGGGGGGAAAGCTCTGGAAACACCATATATTTT	CASTAWGESSGNTIYF
TRBV11-2	.	TRBJ1-4	.	TGTGCCAGCAGCTTAGGACTAAATGAAAAACTGTTTTTT	CASSLGLNEKLFF
TRBV11-3	.	TRBJ1-6	.	TGTGCCAGCAGCTTCGAACTTAATTCACCCCTCCACTTT	CASSFELNSPLHF
TRBV2	.	TRBJ2-5	.	TGTGCCAGCAGTGTCCCGGGTAGCATCGAGACCCAGTACTTC	CASSVPGSIETQYF
TRBV18	.	TRBJ1-5	.	TGTGCCAGCTCACCGGGTCGGGTCGCCAATCAGCCCCAGCATTTT	CASSPGRVANQPQHF
TRBV6-5	TRBD1	TRBJ1-5	.	TGTGCCAGCACCAGGGGGCTCGGTCAGCCCCAGCATTTT	CASTRGLGQPQHF
TRBV23-1	.	TRBJ1-5	many	TGCGCCAGCAGTCCCCTTAGCAGGGTCGCCAATCAGCCCCAGCATTTT	CASSPLSRVANQPQHF
TRBV18	.	TRBJ1-6	.	TGTGCCAGCTCACCAGTTTCGGATAGGGGTCGGTCACCCCTCCACTTT	CASSPVSDRGRSPLHF
TRBV5-1	.	TRBJ2-3	.	TGCGCCAGCAGCCCCTCCGGCACAGATACGCAGTATTTT	CASSPSGTDTQYF
TRBV19	.	TRBJ1-1	.	TGTGCCAGTAAGCCGGACAGACAAATGAACACTGAAGCTTTCTTT	CASKPDRQMNTEAFF
TRBV5-1	.	TRBJ2-3	once	TGCGCCAGCAGCTTGGGACTTCCATCCACAGATACGCAGTATTTT	CASSLGLPSTDTQYF
TRBV6-1	TRBD1	TRBJ1-5	once	TGTGCCAGCAGTGAAGGCCCAGGACAGGGAGAGGGTCAGCCCCAGCATTTT	CASSEGPGQGEGQPQHF
TRBV27	.	TRBJ2-2	.	TGTGCCAGCAGTTTAGGCGGCGGGGAGCTGTTTTTT	CASSLGGGELFF
TRBV27	.	TRBJ2-5	.	TGTGCCAGCAGTCCTGGGACTCGAGAGACCCAGTACTTC	CASSPGTRETQYF